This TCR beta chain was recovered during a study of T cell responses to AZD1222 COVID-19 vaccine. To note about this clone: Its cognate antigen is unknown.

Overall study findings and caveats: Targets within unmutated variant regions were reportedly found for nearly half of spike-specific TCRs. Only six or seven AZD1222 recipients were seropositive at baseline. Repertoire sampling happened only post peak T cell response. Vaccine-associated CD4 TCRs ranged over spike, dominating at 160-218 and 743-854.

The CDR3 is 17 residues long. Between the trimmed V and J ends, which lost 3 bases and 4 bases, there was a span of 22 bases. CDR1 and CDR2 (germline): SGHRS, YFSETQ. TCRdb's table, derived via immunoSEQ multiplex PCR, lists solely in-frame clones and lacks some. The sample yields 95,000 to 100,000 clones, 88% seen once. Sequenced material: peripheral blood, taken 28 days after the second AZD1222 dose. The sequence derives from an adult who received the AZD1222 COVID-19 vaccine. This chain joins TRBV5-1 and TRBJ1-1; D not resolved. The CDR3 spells CASSYPPPPMSGTEAFF. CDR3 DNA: TGCGCCAGCAGCTATCCCCCCCCTCCAATGAGTGGCACTGAAGCTTTCTTT.